This T cell receptor (beta chain) was identified in a study of cytomegalovirus exposure and HLA in healthy donors (dated by TCRdb to about 2017). For the wider study: According to an earlier analysis of a few hundred of the donors, about 179 million T cells yielded 100 million or so unique TCR beta sequences and 276 Gb of sequence data. Among 300 to 500 genotyped donors of the cohort, an average of roughly 230,000 unique TCR beta nucleotide sequences was sequenced per donor, of which approximately 18% were non-productive. An earlier analysis of 587 of the donors applied high-throughput TCR beta sequencing to assess whether each TCR beta V gene segment acted as functional or pseudogenic. Typing coverage differed by locus: A, B, C, DRB1 and DQB1 were typed in about 629-640 donors, DQA1 in about 550, DPA1 in nearly 610, and DPB1 in about 450. The study used immunosequencing to profile the T cell repertoires of 666 subjects and linked those repertoires to cytomegalovirus serostatus. Class I and class II HLA loci were covered by the typing at four-digit resolution. To predict cytomegalovirus infection status, the study combined high-throughput TCR immunosequencing, statistical association of individual TCRs with disease status, and machine learning. Roughly five DR-DQ haplotypes were treated as single units for association and clustering because of strong linkage in the cohort. The study was designed to test whether signatures of past pathogen exposure could be identified by cataloging public T cell receptors. A later genetic analysis took genome-wide SNP genotypes for about 65% of the 666 donors and used that subset as a discovery cohort. An early release covering roughly 600 HLA-typed donors comprised about 290 gigabases of sequencing data and roughly 85 million unique TCR sequences. In the later analysis, no new phenotypic data were used to find candidate immune exposures; instead, reliance was placed on TCR beta sequences and their occurrence across donors. To study patterns of TCR occurrence, a later analysis re-analyzed previously published TCR beta repertoires from 550 to 800 donors and added high-resolution HLA genotyping. Among the approximately 430 genotyped donors, around 81% belonged to the genetic ancestry cluster associated with self-reported Caucasian donors. All discovery cohort repertoires had been generated on a single sequencing platform. Alongside the repertoire data, information on donor age, sex, ethnicity and CMV serostatus was compiled. Besides the first cohort of some 670 subjects, a separate validation cohort made up of some 110 different subjects was used.

The library was obtained by the immunoSEQ multiplex PCR assay. The multiplex PCR relied on a mix of 60 forward primers for TCR Vbeta segments and 13 reverse primers for TCR Jbeta segments. The CDR3 region of rearranged TCR beta genes was amplified from genomic DNA with a multiplex PCR assay. On the Illumina HiSeq System, the amplified TCR beta libraries were sequenced as 87-base-pair reads. The paper's data handling went like this. A later analysis tallied some 79 million unique TCR beta chains across the 650 to 750 repertoires, and some 10 million of those chains were shared by two or more donors. A nearest-neighbor algorithm error-corrected the raw reads and collapsed the reads into unique sequences, merging closely related sequences to remove PCR and sequencing errors. V, D and J gene segments were assigned by aligning CDR3 sequences to IMGT reference sequences. For a sequence to be retained, at least a six-nucleotide match to both a V gene segment and a J gene segment was required. A rearrangement counted as productive if the CDR3 had no stop codons and remained in frame with V and J, and every other rearrangement counted as non-productive. CDR3 was defined by IMGT convention, running from the second conserved V-encoded cysteine to the conserved J-encoded phenylalanine. Sequences without an unambiguous match to a single V gene segment were excluded from the earlier analysis of several hundred of the donors. An earlier analysis of around 600 of the donors classified V segments as functional when productive rearrangements were above 56.7% and as segregating when the standard deviation between donors was above 5%. A statistical classification framework was built to diagnose cytomegalovirus status from the catalog of TCR beta chain sequences. In a later analysis, V and J genes were assigned by comparing TCR nucleotide sequences against IMGT/GENE-DB human TR gene sequences. Using the TCRdist pipeline, a later analysis assigned CDR3 sequences along with most-parsimonious VDJ recombination scenarios. In a later analysis, each TCR beta chain was defined by its CDR3 amino acid sequence together with its V-gene family, and reads without a unique V-gene family were excluded. As a way to deal with suspected cross-contamination and a sequencing artifact, a later analysis dropped 450 to 700 nucleotide sequences that were highly shared and had low generation probability. In a later analysis, a clonal expansion index was calculated for each public chain from normalized within-repertoire ranks of inferred template counts. Generation probabilities in a later analysis came from a VDJ recombination model fitted to out-of-frame rearrangements, and those results were checked against IGoR. In a later analysis, TCR-TCR, TCR-HLA and TCR-CMV co-occurrence was scored with hypergeometric tests, and a repertoire-size bias correction was applied to TCR pairs. False discovery rates were estimated in a later analysis by permuting HLA or CMV assignments 20 times. In a later analysis, co-occurring TCRs were grouped using DBSCAN, with TCRdist sequence similarity added in when clustering inside HLA-allele-positive subsets. Repertoires with fewer than 30,000 or more than 120,000 public chains were left out of co-occurrence clustering, as were a handful of repertoires with anomalous nucleotide sharing. Entries here come from immuneACCESS through TCRdb and include only in-frame sequences with V and J called. Some clones fail to appear in such tables; in the studies checked, an unresolved V gene covers under half of the shortfall, and the cause of the remainder is unknown. V and J calls plus clone size are reproduced from that table; the DNA served to infer D and trimming. The sample has about 55,000 clones on record. The top ten constitute 8.9% of the sample.

From the cysteine up to the phenylalanine, the CDR3 has a length of 14 residues. Only the CDR3 part of the read is kept: 42 bases, read in frame from the first base. CDR1 SEHNR and CDR2 FQNEAQ were looked up in the germline V gene (reference sequence). At the junction V is shortened by 1 base and J by 2 bases; bases outside the gene matches: 2. On this clone: Its antigen target is currently unknown.

General findings and caveats noted by the study authors: In vitro tests confirmed that a few of the cytomegalovirus-associated TCR beta chains recognize cytomegalovirus antigens. Roughly uniform sequencing depth across donors was assumed in presence/absence analyses, although this assumption may not hold. A later genetic analysis reported fewer N-insertions in productive TCRs among donors in an Asian-associated ancestry cluster than the roughly 700-donor mean. When HLA alleles, especially DR and DQ, strongly co-occurred, TCR associations were difficult to assign to individual alleles. The authors suggested that the approach could potentially be generalized to other disease states and immunological phenotypes. Linkage disequilibrium might explain the correlated functional status among segregating V segments, but an unknown experimental factor could not be excluded. An association between a missense DCLRE1C variant and V-gene and J-gene trimming of TCR beta chains was found in a later genetic analysis and replicated in an independent cohort. In a later analysis, HLA-associated TCR beta chains were found to be more clonally expanded and to have lower generation probabilities than equally common non-associated chains. A total of fewer than 200 TCR beta chains were listed by the study as associated with cytomegalovirus. In an earlier analysis of around 600 of the donors, most TCR beta V segments were observed in productive rearrangements about 87% or about 30% of the time, broadly matching IMGT annotations. A later analysis found that TCR association rates varied across HLA loci, with DRB1 alleles showing the most associated TCRs and HLA-C alleles the fewest. The only immune exposure information available for the cohort was CMV serostatus. Most TCR sequences were observed very rarely across donors, whereas some public TCRs were present in many individuals. Cytomegalovirus status was reported to be diagnosed by the classifier with high specificity and sensitivity in both the original and validation cohorts. The earlier analysis of 587 of the donors excluded about 16 rarely observed V segments, including chromosome 9 orphons, because counts were too low. A cluster of highly shared sequence variants was judged likely to represent a technical artifact of the sequencing pipeline. Several of the top co-occurrence clusters appeared to be linked to parvovirus B19, influenza, CMV and Epstein-Barr virus, according to a later analysis. Because the 87-base-pair reads could not distinguish some IMGT-functional V segments, including TRBV6-2 and TRBV6-3, those segments were excluded. In a later analysis, most CMV-associated TCR beta chains were found to appear HLA-restricted, with HLA associations seemingly driven largely by CMV exposure. The cohort was sequenced for TCR beta chains only, and without alpha or paired-chain data the features that could be detected were limited. Specific HLA alleles were associated with 15,000 to 20,000 TCR beta sequences at a false discovery rate of 0.05 in a later analysis. A further reported finding was that TCR beta sequences accurately predicted the HLA-A and HLA-B alleles for most subjects in the first cohort. Because HLA typing was unavailable for some donors at each locus, only the typed subset was used in association tests.

The cohort consisted of 600 or so healthy bone marrow donors. At the time of sampling, all cohort members were nominally healthy, though unrecorded immune exposures were likely present. The donor was CMV seropositive and was included in the group of 290 or so seropositive cohort members. A peripheral blood sample was provided by each donor, and peripheral blood mononuclear cells were used for TCR beta sequencing. Genomic DNA extraction from the blood cell samples was performed with the Qiagen DNeasy Blood Extraction Kit. The sample comprised PBMCs. Rearrangement joined TRBV7-9 to TRBJ2-7; 7 central nucleotides agree with TRBD1. This sequence was found in a man between 45 and 60 years old in good health and CMV-seropositive. The DNA reads as follows: TGTGCCAGCAGCTTAGAGGGGGCTACCTACGAGCAGTACTTC. Its protein is CASSLEGATYEQYF.